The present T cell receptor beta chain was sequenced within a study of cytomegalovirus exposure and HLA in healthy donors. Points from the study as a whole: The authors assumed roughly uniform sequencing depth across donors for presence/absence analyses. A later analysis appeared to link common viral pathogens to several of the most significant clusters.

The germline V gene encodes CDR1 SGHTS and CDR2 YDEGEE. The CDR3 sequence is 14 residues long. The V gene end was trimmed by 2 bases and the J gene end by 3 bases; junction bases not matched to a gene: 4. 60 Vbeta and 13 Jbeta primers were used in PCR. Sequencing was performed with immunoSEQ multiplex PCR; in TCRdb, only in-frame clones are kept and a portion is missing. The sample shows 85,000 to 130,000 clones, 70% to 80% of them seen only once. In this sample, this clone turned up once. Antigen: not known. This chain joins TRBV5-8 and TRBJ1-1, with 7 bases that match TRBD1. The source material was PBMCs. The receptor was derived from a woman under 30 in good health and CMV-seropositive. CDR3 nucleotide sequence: TGTGCCAGCAGCTTTGACAGGGTCGACACTGAAGCTTTCTTT. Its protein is CASSFDRVDTEAFF.